This entry describes one T cell receptor (beta chain). Its antigen is not known. Generated by immunoSEQ multiplex PCR, the TCRdb table keeps only in-frame clones and is missing some. Of about 200,000 clones in the sample, approximately 90% were seen once. The data originate from a study of T cell responses to AZD1222 COVID-19 vaccine. General observations from the study: Spike regions recognized by vaccine-associated CD4 TCRs spanned the protein, led by 160-218 and 743-854. Spike-specific TCR breadth and depth went up after people got two AZD1222 doses.

The TCR originated in an adult who received the MenACWY meningococcal vaccine as a control. The sample in question was peripheral blood, obtained 28 days after the second dose of the MenACWY control vaccine.

CDR3 loop: CASSLVGEVNEKLFF. In DNA form, the CDR3 reads TGTGCCAGCAGCTTAGTCGGGGAGGTAAATGAAAAACTGTTTTTT. V usage is TRBV7-6 and J usage is TRBJ1-4; D remains unclear. This CDR3 comprises 15 residues. The germline V and J ends were trimmed by 1 base and 5 bases, with 11 bases remaining between them. CDR1 and CDR2 from the germline V gene are SGHVS and FNYEAQ.